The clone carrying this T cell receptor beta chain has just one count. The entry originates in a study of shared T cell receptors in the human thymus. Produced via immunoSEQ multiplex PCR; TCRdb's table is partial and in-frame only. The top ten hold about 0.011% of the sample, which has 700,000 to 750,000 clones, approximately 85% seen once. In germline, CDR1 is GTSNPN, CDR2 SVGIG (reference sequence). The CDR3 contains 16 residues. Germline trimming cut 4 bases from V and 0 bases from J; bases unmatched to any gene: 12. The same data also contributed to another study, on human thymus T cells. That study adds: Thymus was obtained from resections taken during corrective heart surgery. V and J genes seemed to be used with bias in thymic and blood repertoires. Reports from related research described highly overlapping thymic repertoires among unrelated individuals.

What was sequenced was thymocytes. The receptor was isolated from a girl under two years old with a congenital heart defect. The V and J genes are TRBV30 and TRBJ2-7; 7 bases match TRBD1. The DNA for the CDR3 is TGTGCCTGGACCTTCCGGGTGGGGGACAGCTCCTACGAGCAGTACTTC. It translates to CAWTFRVGDSSYEQYF.